This T cell receptor (beta chain) appears in the sequencing data of a study of control samples from healthy donors and cancer patients. This clone is a singleton in its sample. Germline loops: CDR1 ENHRY, CDR2 SYGVKD. The CDR3 consists of 11 residues. V was clipped by 5 bases and J by 6 bases, with 7 bases between them. Method: immunoSEQ multiplex PCR; TCRdb's copy keeps in-frame clones and lacks some. The sample has about 85,000 clones; approximately 90% are singletons. This rearrangement joins TRBV10-3 to TRBJ1-2; no reliable D call. Material: blood. The sequence derives from a woman between 18 and 30 years old in good health. CDR3 nucleotide sequence: TGTGCCATCAGTAACGGTGATGGCTACACCTTC. This gives the protein CAISNGDGYTF.